Following are 2 T cell receptor beta chains from one sample sequenced in a study of blood T cell repertoires in COVID-19. Some clones are missing from TCRdb's copy, which holds only in-frame ones; the method was immunoSEQ multiplex PCR. Of approximately 290,000 clones in the sample, about 89% were seen once. Sequencing was performed on peripheral blood. Receptors originate from a man under 40 with acute or convalescent COVID-19.

The rearrangement links TRBV6-1 to TRBJ2-3, with D possibly being TRBD1 (6 bases). The germline V gene encodes CDR1 MNHNS and CDR2 SASEGT. Trimming pared 3 bases from V and 11 bases from J, leaving 15 bases between. The CDR3 extends over 13 amino acids. In nucleotides, the CDR3 is TGTGCCAGCAGTGAGGACCCCAGGGGAAGGCAGTATTTT. This gives the protein CASSEDPRGRQYF.

This clone was counted many times. V and J are TRBV6-1 and TRBJ2-7; tentatively, D is TRBD1 (6 bases). With 2 bases removed from V and 12 bases from J, the gap between germline ends came to 20 bases. The germline V gene has CDR1 MNHNS and CDR2 SASEGT. The CDR3 has 14 amino acids. CDR3 in amino acids: CASSEMVGGHSRYF. DNA of the CDR3: TGTGCCAGCAGTGAAATGGTAGGGGGACACTCTAGGTACTTC.